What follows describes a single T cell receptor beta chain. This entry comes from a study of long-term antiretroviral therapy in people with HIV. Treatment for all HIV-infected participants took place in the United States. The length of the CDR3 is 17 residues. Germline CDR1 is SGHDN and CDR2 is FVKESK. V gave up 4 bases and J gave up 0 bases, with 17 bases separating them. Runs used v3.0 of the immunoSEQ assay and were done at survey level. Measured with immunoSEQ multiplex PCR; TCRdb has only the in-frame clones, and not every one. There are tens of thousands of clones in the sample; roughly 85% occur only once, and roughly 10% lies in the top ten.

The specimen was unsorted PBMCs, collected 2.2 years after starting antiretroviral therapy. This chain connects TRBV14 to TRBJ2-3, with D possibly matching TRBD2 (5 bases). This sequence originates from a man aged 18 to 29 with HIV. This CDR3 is CASSPGRVKPSTDTQYF. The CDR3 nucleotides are TGTGCCAGCAGCCCTGGGCGGGTAAAACCTAGCACAGATACGCAGTATTTT.